The clone carrying this T cell receptor (beta chain) was detected only a few times. Method: immunoSEQ multiplex PCR; TCRdb's copy keeps in-frame clones and lacks some. There are some 150,000 clones in the sample; about nine tenths occur only once, and roughly 10% lies in the top ten. This specimen belongs to a study of blood T cell repertoires in COVID-19. Study overall: Samples taken during acute and convalescent COVID-19 were collected in the United States, Italy and Spain.

Trimming left V 1 base short and J 1 base short, with 5 bases between. CDR3 length equals 14 residues. Germline V gene data show CDR1 as LNHNV and CDR2 as YYDKDF (reference sequence). The sequence was collected from a man aged 45 to 65 with active or convalescent COVID-19. This chain joins TRBV15 and TRBJ1-5; D remains unclear. Sequenced material: peripheral blood. CDR3 in DNA: TGTGCCACCAGCAGAGTCGCGAGCAATCAGCCCCAGCATTTT. Translating it yields CATSRVASNQPQHF. Full variable domain (outside the CDR3, taken from reference TRBV15 and TRBJ1-5): DAMVIQNPRYQVTQFGKPVTLSCSQTLNHNVMYWYQQKSSQAPKLLFHYYDKDFNNEADTPDNFQSRRPNTSFCFLDIRSPGLGDTAMYLCATSRVASNQPQHFGDGTRLSIL.